What follows are 3 T cell receptor beta chains derived from one specimen sequenced in a study of cytomegalovirus exposure and HLA in healthy donors. PCR was performed using 60 Vbeta and 13 Jbeta primers. TCRdb's table, derived via immunoSEQ multiplex PCR, lists solely in-frame clones and lacks some. The sample carries about 250,000 clones, roughly 78% recorded once. Material for sequencing was PBMCs. Every receptor here comes from a boy younger than 18 in good health and CMV-seronegative.

The chain combines TRBV4-2 with TRBJ2-7, with D maybe TRBD1 (5 bases). The CDR3 has 15 residues. Germline loops: CDR1 LGHNA, CDR2 YNFKEQ. Trimming removed 6 bases at V and 2 bases at J, with 17 bases between. The CDR3 here is CASSEGYRSAYEQYF. Written as DNA, the CDR3 is TGTGCCAGCAGTGAAGGGTACAGGTCGGCCTACGAGCAGTACTTC.

The chain has TRBV19 and TRBJ2-5, with TRBD2 matching over 10 bases. This CDR3 is 17 amino acids long. After removal of 3 bases from V and 5 bases from J, the junction contained 12 bases not matched to a gene. Germline lookup yields CDR1 LNHDA and CDR2 SQIVND (reference sequence). Here the CDR3 DNA reads TGTGCCAGTAGTATGCGTCTAGCGGGGGAAGTTCACGAGACCCAGTACTTC. Translating gives CASSMRLAGEVHETQYF.

The chain uses TRBV7-8 and TRBJ2-2, with 10 bases aligning to TRBD1. V shed 5 bases, J shed 7 bases, and the junction held 7 bases outside the gene matches. Germline loops: CDR1 SGHVS, CDR2 FQNEAQ. The CDR3 is 15 residues long. DNA of the CDR3: TGTGCCAGCAGCCACGACAGGGGGCGAGACGGGGAGCTGTTTTTT. This codes for CASSHDRGRDGELFF.